This T cell receptor beta chain was profiled in a study of spatial heterogeneity in lung cancer. General observations from the study: Tumors with more nonsynonymous mutations had more expanded intratumoral alpha and beta TCRs.

Sample time point: sample taken at primary tumor resection. Using its own MiXCR run on the 5' RACE reads, TCRdb lists one record per CDR3 protein. The data hold 11,000 to 15,000 distinct CDR3 sequences, with over 3.5% observed a single time. Germline V gives CDR1 SEHNR, CDR2 FQNEAQ (reference sequence). This CDR3 has 15 amino acids. Trimming took 0 bases from V and 3 from J, leaving 11 bases between them. This clonotype was detected ten times or more. The target antigen is unknown. The J gene is TRBJ1-1, the V gene TRBV7-9; the D is unclear. The specimen comprised lung tumor tissue, sampled at surgery. The sequence was obtained from a female donor with early-stage non-small cell lung cancer. The CDR3 spells CASSLASRFDTEAFF. CDR3 sequence (DNA): TGTGCCAGCAGCTTAGCATCCAGGTTTGACACTGAAGCTTTCTTT. The variable domain in full, with the rest retrieved from reference TRBV7-9 and TRBJ1-1, is DTGVSQNPRHKITKRGQNVTFRCDPISEHNRLYWYRQTLGQGPEFLTYFQNEAQLEKSRLLSDRFSAERPKGSFSTLEIQRTEQGDSAMYLCASSLASRFDTEAFFGQGTRLTVV.